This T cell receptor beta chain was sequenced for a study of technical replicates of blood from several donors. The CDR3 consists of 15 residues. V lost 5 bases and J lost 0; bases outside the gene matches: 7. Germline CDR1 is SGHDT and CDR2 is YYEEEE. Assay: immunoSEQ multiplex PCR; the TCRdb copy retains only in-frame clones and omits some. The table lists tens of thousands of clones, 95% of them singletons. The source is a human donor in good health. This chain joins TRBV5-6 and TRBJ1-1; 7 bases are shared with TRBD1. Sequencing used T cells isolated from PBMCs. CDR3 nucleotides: TGTGCCAGCAGTTTGATTACAGGGGTGAACACTGAAGCTTTCTTT. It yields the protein CASSLITGVNTEAFF.